These 18 T cell receptor beta chains were sequenced from one sample in a study of OX40 agonist ivuxolimab in advanced cancers. Produced via immunoSEQ multiplex PCR; TCRdb's table is partial and in-frame only. The sample lists 74,000 or so clones, about 93% seen once, with approximately 0.3% in the top ten. This sample comprised CD4+ or CD8+ T cells sorted from blood, obtained in a trial of the OX40 agonist ivuxolimab. These receptors originate from an adult with an advanced solid tumor such as melanoma, head and neck, liver or kidney cancer.

The chain is built from TRBV4-3 and TRBJ1-1; 8 bases are a match to TRBD1. The CDR3 contains 16 residues. The V and J ends lost 0 bases and 6 bases, in that order; junction bases with no gene match: 9. Germline-derived CDR1 and CDR2 are LGHNA and YSLEER. The chain's CDR3 is CASSQDLDRDGAEAFF. As DNA, the CDR3 is TGCGCCAGCAGCCAAGATCTGGACAGGGACGGCGCTGAAGCTTTCTTT.

V gene TRBV7-9 combines with J gene TRBJ2-2; D is unresolved. V lost 2 bases, J lost 7 bases, and 8 bases lay in between. The V gene's germline CDR1 is SEHNR and CDR2 FQNEAQ (reference sequence). The CDR3 is 13 amino acids. CDR3 residues: CASSLNGFGELFF. DNA for the CDR3: TGTGCCAGCAGCTTAAACGGTTTCGGGGAGCTGTTTTTT.

The V call is TRBV7-9, the J call TRBJ1-2; D perhaps matches TRBD1 (6 bases). The germline gives CDR1 SEHNR, CDR2 FQNEAQ (reference sequence). V shed 6 bases and J shed 5 bases, with 19 bases lying between them. This CDR3 region has 15 residues. CDR3 nucleotides: TGTGCCAGCAGACCCACGGACAGTATGAAGTATGGCTACACCTTC. It is translated as CASRPTDSMKYGYTF. Supplemented by reference TRBV7-9 and TRBJ1-2, the full variable domain reads DTGVSQNPRHKITKRGQNVTFRCDPISEHNRLYWYRQTLGQGPEFLTYFQNEAQLEKSRLLSDRFSAERPKGSFSTLEIQRTEQGDSAMYLCASRPTDSMKYGYTFGSGTRLTVV.

The rearrangement joins TRBV29-1 to TRBJ1-4; 8 bases fit TRBD1. This CDR3 contains 13 residues. CDR1 SQVTM and CDR2 ANQGSEA come from the germline V gene. Unmatched junction bases numbered 10, after V lost 6 bases and J lost 10 bases. The CDR3 loop reads CSVQQGGRGKLFF. CDR3 bases: TGCAGCGTCCAACAGGGGGGGAGGGGAAAACTGTTTTTT. The whole variable domain, filled in from reference TRBV29-1 and TRBJ1-4, reads SAVISQKPSRDICQRGTSLTIQCQVDSQVTMMFWYRQQPGQSLTLIATANQGSEATYESGFVIDKFPISRPNLTFSTLTVSNMSPEDSSIYLCSVQQGGRGKLFFGSGTQLSVL.

Here the CDR3 reads CASSPQAGDGYTF. Here the CDR3 DNA reads TGTGCCAGCTCACCACAGGCAGGGGATGGCTACACCTTC. The rearrangement uses TRBV18 and TRBJ1-2, with D possibly being TRBD1 (6 bases). The V gene lost 1 base and the J gene lost 6 bases, with 9 bases spanning the gap. The CDR3 is 13 amino acids. Germline V gene data show CDR1 as KGHSH and CDR2 as LQKENI.

This chain uses TRBV28 with TRBJ2-3; D is undetermined. Germline CDR1 and CDR2: MDHEN and SYDVKM. CDR3 length equals 13 residues. V lost 8 bases and J lost 2, with 11 bases in between. CDR3 loop: CASVGGITDTQYF. DNA of the CDR3: TGTGCCAGCGTAGGCGGAATCACAGATACGCAGTATTTT.

This clone was observed once. V usage is TRBV6-1 and J usage is TRBJ1-4; a weak D match, TRBD1 (6 bases). Per the germline V gene, CDR1 is MNHNS and CDR2 is SASEGT. The CDR3 sequence is 16 residues long. Trimming took 4 bases from V and 8 from J, leaving 20 bases between them. CDR3 nucleotides: TGTGCCAGCAGTGGAGTGCCCTGGAGACAGGAGGAAAAACTGTTTTTT. Encoded protein: CASSGVPWRQEEKLFF.

This clone was picked up one time. The rearrangement joins TRBV19 to TRBJ2-5; weak D call: TRBD1 (6 bases). The CDR3 spans 13 residues. From germline, CDR1 is LNHDA and CDR2 SQIVND (reference sequence). The V end was cut by 4 bases, the J end by 3 bases, with 9 bases between. CDR3 DNA: TGTGCCAGTAGTACGACAGGAGAAGAGACCCAGTACTTC. Encoded protein: CASSTTGEETQYF.

The J gene is TRBJ1-5, the V gene TRBV6-1, with D hard to call. The CDR3 runs to 13 residues. Germline V gives CDR1 MNHNS, CDR2 SASEGT. Trimming removed 2 bases at V and 11 bases at J, with 13 bases between. The CDR3 is CASSEQEAGAQHF. Here the CDR3 DNA reads TGTGCCAGCAGTGAACAGGAGGCTGGGGCCCAGCATTTT.

The chain uses TRBV7-2 and TRBJ2-7; TRBD2 might be the D (6 bases). The length of the CDR3 is 15 residues. The germline V and J ends were trimmed by 1 base and 7 bases, with 17 bases remaining between them. Germline V CDR1 and CDR2: SGHTA, FQGNSA. The CDR3: CASSLGGGRAWEQYF. The CDR3 DNA reads TGTGCCAGCAGCTTAGGGGGAGGCAGGGCTTGGGAGCAGTACTTC.

The chain is built from TRBV11-2 and TRBJ2-7; the match to TRBD2 covers 10 bases. The CDR3 contains 13 residues. V lost 8 bases to trimming and J lost 7 bases; unmatched junction nucleotides: 8. Germline V gene data show CDR1 as SGHAT and CDR2 as FQNNGV. The CDR3 reads CASLGLAGEEQYF. CDR3 DNA sequence: TGTGCCAGCCTGGGGCTAGCGGGAGAGGAGCAGTACTTC.

The rearrangement uses TRBV6-1 and TRBJ2-7; 8 positions match TRBD2. Germline V gene sequence: CDR1 MNHNS, CDR2 SASEGT. J was trimmed by 8 bases and V by 0 bases; bases with no gene match: 9. This CDR3 spans 15 amino acids. In nucleotides, the CDR3 is TGTGCCAGCAGTGAAGCTGGGACTAGTTTTGCCCAGCAGTACTTC. Encoded protein: CASSEAGTSFAQQYF.

V gene TRBV28 combines with J gene TRBJ1-1; no definite D call. This CDR3 has 13 residues. Germline V CDR1 and CDR2: MDHEN, SYDVKM. The V end was cut by 5 bases, the J end by 5 bases, with 12 bases between. The CDR3 region has the DNA TGTGCCAGCAGTCCTCCTAGGAGGACTGAAGCTTTCTTT. Translating it yields CASSPPRRTEAFF.

The chain employs TRBV9 and TRBJ2-7; the match to TRBD2 covers 10 bases. The CDR3 has 14 residues. In germline, CDR1 is SGDLS, CDR2 YYNGEE. V dropped 1 base and J dropped 5; count of bases not matched to a gene: 3. Written as DNA, the CDR3 is TGTGCCAGCAGCGTACTCCTAGCGGGAGACGAGCAGTACTTC. It codes for CASSVLLAGDEQYF.

J is TRBJ1-1 and V is TRBV20-1; no clear D. In germline, CDR1 is DFQATT, CDR2 SNEGSKA (reference sequence). The CDR3 has 11 residues. V lost 3 bases and J lost 8, with 10 bases in between. CDR3 coding DNA: TGCAGTGCTAGGGGTCCTGGGGAAGCTTTCTTT. It yields the protein CSARGPGEAFF.

The chain links TRBV30 to TRBJ1-1; TRBD1 aligns across 9 bases. Germline CDR1 is GTSNPN and CDR2 is SVGIG (reference sequence). The CDR3 extends over 12 amino acids. J gave up 1 base and V 7 bases, and 1 base lay outside the gene matches. The CDR3 coding sequence is TGTGCCTCGGACAGGGGGAACACTGAAGCTTTCTTT. Translated: CASDRGNTEAFF. Drawing the rest from reference TRBV30 and TRBJ1-1, the complete variable domain is SQTIHQWPATLVQPVGSPLSLECTVEGTSNPNLYWYRQAAGRGLQLLFYSVGIGQISSEVPQNLSASRPQDRQFILSSKKLLLSDSGFYLCASDRGNTEAFFGQGTRLTVV.

The CDR3 DNA follows: TGTGCCATCAGTGCCCAGGGGGACGCCTACGAGCAGTACTTC. This gives the protein CAISAQGDAYEQYF. This rearrangement joins TRBV10-3 to TRBJ2-7; 7 positions agree with TRBD1. The CDR3 loop spans 14 amino acids. Per the germline V gene, CDR1 is ENHRY and CDR2 is SYGVKD. Losses at the gene ends were 4 bases for V and 2 bases for J; bases not matched to a gene: 5.

The chain employs TRBV5-1 and TRBJ1-1; 9 bases agree with TRBD1. Germline values: CDR1 SGHRS, CDR2 YFSETQ. Trimming took 4 bases from V and 5 from J; bases not matched to a gene: 6. The CDR3 is made up of 14 amino acids. The CDR3 nucleotides read TGCGCCAGCAGCGTGGGACAGGGCCGAACTGAAGCTTTCTTT. It specifies CASSVGQGRTEAFF.